This T cell receptor beta chain is drawn from a study of shared clonotypes between healthy human individuals. Study as a whole: With ages of 18 to 49, the donors were a couple of women and a few men. Regarding the study as a whole: Rarefaction showed that sequencing of sorted subsets was incomplete (despite large depth). The study generally estimated greater richness for naive than memory subsets.

Comment on this clone: Its matching antigen is unknown.

Replicate PCRs from sorted subsets contained 200 ng DNA, which is some 32,000 T cell genomes. Sequencing used immunoSEQ multiplex PCR; TCRdb keeps in-frame clones, though not all of them. The sample includes some 2,100,000 clones, around 95% of them seen just once. V gave up 0 bases and J gave up 9 bases, with 6 bases separating them. In germline, CDR1 is LGHNA, CDR2 YSLEER. The length of the CDR3 is 12 residues. The TCR originated in a man in his late teens or twenties in good health. The rearrangement links TRBV4-3 to TRBJ2-1, with D unresolved. Input material: naive CD4+ T cells sorted from blood. Indicated subset: CD45RA+ positively selected. The CDR3 DNA sequence: TGCGCCAGCAGCCAAGACCATTTTGAGCAGTTCTTC. It encodes CASSQDHFEQFF.